This T cell receptor (beta chain) originates from a study of human T cells and chemical hapten exposure. About the study: How much TCR each sample yielded varied, mostly because pooled library volumes differed slightly. Overall study findings and caveats: TCRs above 1 in 1000 frequency did not change with DPC sensitization.

Attachment of unique molecular identifiers to individual cDNA molecules was performed in the library. TCRdb re-analysed the RACE reads in MiXCR, keeping a single row per CDR3 protein. The repertoire has 27,000 or so distinct CDR3 sequences, 5.8% of them found once; the top ten carry 5% to 7%. Time point meaning: patch test 3, about 24 weeks after DPC sensitization. Treatment: therapeutic diphenylcyclopropenone sensitization with weekly scalp DPC. This clonotype appeared a few times. Antigen specificity is unknown. V gave up 4 bases and J gave up 0 bases, with 6 bases separating them. Germline values: CDR1 LGHDT, CDR2 YNNKEL (reference sequence). CDR3 length: 13 residues.

The rearrangement uses TRBV3-1 and TRBJ2-5; D remains unclear. The source was whole blood, collected in connection with sensitization to the hapten diphenylcyclopropenone (DPC). The TCR sequence derives from a man in his thirties or forties with alopecia areata. Some clones in this sample may be carry-over from other donors' samples. The CDR3 DNA sequence: TGTGCCAGCAGCCGAGGACACCAAGAGACCCAGTACTTC. Encoded protein: CASSRGHQETQYF.